This T cell receptor beta chain emerged from a study of a mutant IDH1 vaccine in newly diagnosed glioma. Background on the study: There were 62.5% males and around 40% females among treated patients, whose mean age was roughly 40 years. Study-wide findings and caveats: Patients showed vaccine-induced immune responses at a rate of 80% to 95%.

There are 14 residues in the CDR3. CDR1 is MNHNS, CDR2 SASEGT, per germline. V gave up 8 bases and J gave up 2 bases, with 16 bases separating them. Some clones are missing from TCRdb's copy, which holds only in-frame ones; the method was immunoSEQ multiplex PCR. The repertoire includes under 150,000 clones, 75% to 90% of them detected once, and roughly 0.55% sits in the top ten. Indicated time point: week 11, during vaccination. Doses comprised 300 ug of mutant IDH1 20-mer peptide each, plus topical imiquimod. In regard to this clone: The antigen is unknown.

Sequenced here: PBMCs, sampled from a glioma patient whose treatment included an IDH1 peptide vaccine. This chain uses TRBV6-1 with TRBJ2-7, with D perhaps matching TRBD2 (5 bases). This TCR came from a woman between 50 and 59 years old with glioma. The CDR3 region has the DNA TGTGCCAGCTCGGGATCGGCGACCCCCTACGAGCAGTACTTC. The encoded protein is CASSGSATPYEQYF.